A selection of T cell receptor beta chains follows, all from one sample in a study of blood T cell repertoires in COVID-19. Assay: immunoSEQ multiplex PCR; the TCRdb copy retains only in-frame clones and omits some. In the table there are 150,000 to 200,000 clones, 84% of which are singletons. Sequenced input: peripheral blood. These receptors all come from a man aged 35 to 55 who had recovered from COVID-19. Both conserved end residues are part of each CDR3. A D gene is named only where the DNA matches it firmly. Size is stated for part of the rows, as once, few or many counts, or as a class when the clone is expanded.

cdr3_nt: TGTGCCAGCAGTCTGGGCGGGGCCGGGGAGCTGTTTTTT; cdr3_aa: CASSLGGAGELFF; j_call: TRBJ2-2; d_call: -; clone_size: -; v_call: TRBV28; cdr3_length: 13
cdr3_nt: TGTGCCAGTAAGATAGCGGGAGGGCACAACATTCAGTACTTC; cdr3_aa: CASKIAGGHNIQYF; j_call: TRBJ2-4; d_call: TRBD2; clone_size: -; v_call: TRBV19; cdr3_length: 14
cdr3_nt: TGTGCCAGCAGGGGGGACAGGGGACTTTTAGAGACCCAGTACTTC; cdr3_aa: CASRGDRGLLETQYF; j_call: TRBJ2-5; d_call: TRBD1; clone_size: -; v_call: TRBV6-5; cdr3_length: 15
cdr3_nt: TGCGCCAGCAGCCAAGATAGCCGAGAAGATCAGCCCCAGCATTTT; cdr3_aa: CASSQDSREDQPQHF; j_call: TRBJ1-5; d_call: -; clone_size: many; v_call: TRBV4-1; cdr3_length: 15
cdr3_nt: TGTGCCAGCTCCCCTAGCGGGGGCCCCGGCGATACGCAGTATTTT; cdr3_aa: CASSPSGGPGDTQYF; j_call: TRBJ2-3; d_call: TRBD2; clone_size: few; v_call: TRBV7-2; cdr3_length: 15
cdr3_nt: TGTGCCAGCAGCGTAGCTCCGACGGGAGGGCTCAACGAGCAGTTCTTC; cdr3_aa: CASSVAPTGGLNEQFF; j_call: TRBJ2-1; d_call: TRBD2; clone_size: -; v_call: TRBV9; cdr3_length: 16
cdr3_nt: TGTGCCAGCAGCCCCACCTCTGGCAGCGGGAGGTGGAATGAGCAGTTCTTC; cdr3_aa: CASSPTSGSGRWNEQFF; j_call: TRBJ2-1; d_call: TRBD2; clone_size: -; v_call: TRBV6-2/TRBV6-3; cdr3_length: 17
cdr3_nt: TGTGCCAGCAGTGAAGCGCTCTCAGCGGGTACGCAGTATTTT; cdr3_aa: CASSEALSAGTQYF; j_call: TRBJ2-3; d_call: -; clone_size: -; v_call: TRBV2; cdr3_length: 14
cdr3_nt: TGTGCCAGCAGCCCAGCCCCGCTTAGCGGAGGGCCGCACGAGCAGTACTTC; cdr3_aa: CASSPAPLSGGPHEQYF; j_call: TRBJ2-7; d_call: -; clone_size: -; v_call: TRBV9; cdr3_length: 17
cdr3_nt: TGTGCCAGCAGCTTAGTAGCGGGAGACACAGATACGCAGTATTTT; cdr3_aa: CASSLVAGDTDTQYF; j_call: TRBJ2-3; d_call: TRBD2; clone_size: -; v_call: TRBV7-6; cdr3_length: 15
cdr3_nt: TGTGCCAGCAGCTTAGCGAGATTAGGGGGCAGGAGCAATCAGCCCCAGCATTTT; cdr3_aa: CASSLARLGGRSNQPQHF; j_call: TRBJ1-5; d_call: TRBD1; clone_size: -; v_call: TRBV7-8; cdr3_length: 18
cdr3_nt: TGTGCCAGCAGCGGGAGGCGGGGAGAAGTGAGTGGCAAAAACATTCAGTACTTC; cdr3_aa: CASSGRRGEVSGKNIQYF; j_call: TRBJ2-4; d_call: -; clone_size: once; v_call: TRBV9; cdr3_length: 18
cdr3_nt: TGTGCCAGCAGTCCTTCGAGAAACTATGGCTACACCTTC; cdr3_aa: CASSPSRNYGYTF; j_call: TRBJ1-2; d_call: -; clone_size: -; v_call: TRBV2; cdr3_length: 13
cdr3_nt: TGTGCCAGCACCCCCACGAACACCGGGGAGCTGTTTTTT; cdr3_aa: CASTPTNTGELFF; j_call: TRBJ2-2; d_call: -; clone_size: -; v_call: TRBV7-9; cdr3_length: 13
cdr3_nt: TGTGCCAGCAGTTTGGCGGGGTTTGAAGCTTTCTTT; cdr3_aa: CASSLAGFEAFF; j_call: TRBJ1-1; d_call: -; clone_size: -; v_call: TRBV12-3/TRBV12-4; cdr3_length: 12
cdr3_nt: TGTGCCAGCAGCCCCCAGACAGATACTTGGTACGAGCAGTACTTC; cdr3_aa: CASSPQTDTWYEQYF; j_call: TRBJ2-7; d_call: -; clone_size: once; v_call: TRBV7-9; cdr3_length: 15
cdr3_nt: TGTGCCAGCAGTTTCATGGGGCCCGGGGAGCTGTTTTTT; cdr3_aa: CASSFMGPGELFF; j_call: TRBJ2-2; d_call: -; clone_size: few; v_call: TRBV12-3/TRBV12-4; cdr3_length: 13
cdr3_nt: TGTGCCGATTCATTAGGACAGGGAGGTGGGAATTCACCCCTCCACTTT; cdr3_aa: CADSLGQGGGNSPLHF; j_call: TRBJ1-6; d_call: TRBD1; clone_size: -; v_call: TRBV2; cdr3_length: 16
cdr3_nt: TGCGCCAGCAGCCAAACCCCAGACCGGACTAGCCCCGGGGAGCTGTTTTTT; cdr3_aa: CASSQTPDRTSPGELFF; j_call: TRBJ2-2; d_call: TRBD2; clone_size: few; v_call: TRBV4-3; cdr3_length: 17
cdr3_nt: TGTGCCAGCAGTCGCGGGACTAGCGGCACAGATACGCAGTATTTT; cdr3_aa: CASSRGTSGTDTQYF; j_call: TRBJ2-3; d_call: TRBD2; clone_size: -; v_call: TRBV28; cdr3_length: 15
cdr3_nt: TGCAGCCTGGAAGGAGGTCACGAGCAGTACTTC; cdr3_aa: CSLEGGHEQYF; j_call: TRBJ2-7; d_call: -; clone_size: -; v_call: TRBV29-1; cdr3_length: 11
cdr3_nt: TGTGCCAGCAGCGCCGGGACAGAGTACAATGAGCAGTTCTTC; cdr3_aa: CASSAGTEYNEQFF; j_call: TRBJ2-1; d_call: TRBD1; clone_size: -; v_call: TRBV7-2; cdr3_length: 14
cdr3_nt: TGTGCCAGCAGTTCCCGGGACAGGGGGCTTGGCTACACCTTC; cdr3_aa: CASSSRDRGLGYTF; j_call: TRBJ1-2; d_call: TRBD1; clone_size: -; v_call: TRBV6-6; cdr3_length: 14
cdr3_nt: TGTGCCAGTAGTCCAACCGGGACTAGCGGGGCAGAGACCCAGTACTTC; cdr3_aa: CASSPTGTSGAETQYF; j_call: TRBJ2-5; d_call: TRBD2; clone_size: -; v_call: TRBV19; cdr3_length: 16
cdr3_nt: TGTGCCAGCAGCTTCGGGGAGCCGTTCTATGGCTACACCTTC; cdr3_aa: CASSFGEPFYGYTF; j_call: TRBJ1-2; d_call: -; clone_size: -; v_call: TRBV7-9; cdr3_length: 14
cdr3_nt: TGTGCCAGCAAGACGGGTGGAAGCTCCTACGAGCAGTACTTC; cdr3_aa: CASKTGGSSYEQYF; j_call: TRBJ2-7; d_call: -; clone_size: few; v_call: TRBV6-5; cdr3_length: 14
cdr3_nt: TGTGCCAGCAGCCCGGGGAAGGCGCCGGAGCTGTTTTTT; cdr3_aa: CASSPGKAPELFF; j_call: TRBJ2-2; d_call: -; clone_size: -; v_call: TRBV5-4; cdr3_length: 13
cdr3_nt: TGTGCCACCTCCGGACAGTTTCCCACAGATACGCAGTATTTT; cdr3_aa: CATSGQFPTDTQYF; j_call: TRBJ2-3; d_call: -; clone_size: -; v_call: TRBV27; cdr3_length: 14
cdr3_nt: TGCAGCGTTGCGGGGGGAAATATTATGAACACTGAAGCTTTCTTT; cdr3_aa: CSVAGGNIMNTEAFF; j_call: TRBJ1-1; d_call: -; clone_size: -; v_call: TRBV29-1; cdr3_length: 15
cdr3_nt: TGTGCCAGCAGAACAGGGGGTGCCGCCTACGAGCAGTACTTC; cdr3_aa: CASRTGGAAYEQYF; j_call: TRBJ2-7; d_call: TRBD1; clone_size: -; v_call: TRBV2; cdr3_length: 14
cdr3_nt: TGTGCCAGCAGTTACGGGCAGTCCTATGGCTACACCTTC; cdr3_aa: CASSYGQSYGYTF; j_call: TRBJ1-2; d_call: -; clone_size: once; v_call: TRBV6-5; cdr3_length: 13
cdr3_nt: TGTGCCATTCTGCCGGGACAGGGGGCGCGGGGCTACACCTTC; cdr3_aa: CAILPGQGARGYTF; j_call: TRBJ1-2; d_call: TRBD1; clone_size: -; v_call: TRBV10-3; cdr3_length: 14
cdr3_nt: TGCGCCAGCAGCTCATATGGGGGGGAGACCCAGTACTTC; cdr3_aa: CASSSYGGETQYF; j_call: TRBJ2-5; d_call: -; clone_size: -; v_call: TRBV5-1; cdr3_length: 13
cdr3_nt: TGTGCCAGTAGTATAGTAGGAGGCAATTCACCCCTCCACTTT; cdr3_aa: CASSIVGGNSPLHF; j_call: TRBJ1-6; d_call: -; clone_size: -; v_call: TRBV19; cdr3_length: 14
cdr3_nt: TGTGCCAGCAGTTACCCGGCGGGACAGGGGAAGGATACGCAGTATTTT; cdr3_aa: CASSYPAGQGKDTQYF; j_call: TRBJ2-3; d_call: TRBD1; clone_size: -; v_call: TRBV6-5; cdr3_length: 16
cdr3_nt: TGTGCCATCAGCTACCAGGGCCTGAACACTGAAGCTTTCTTT; cdr3_aa: CAISYQGLNTEAFF; j_call: TRBJ1-1; d_call: -; clone_size: -; v_call: TRBV10-3; cdr3_length: 14
cdr3_nt: TGTGCCAGCAGCCCCGACAGGGGGCTCGGAAACACCATATATTTT; cdr3_aa: CASSPDRGLGNTIYF; j_call: TRBJ1-3; d_call: TRBD1; clone_size: once; v_call: TRBV6-5; cdr3_length: 15
cdr3_nt: TGTGCCAGCAGTCATCCCGGGACTAGCTACGAGCAGTACTTC; cdr3_aa: CASSHPGTSYEQYF; j_call: TRBJ2-7; d_call: TRBD2; clone_size: -; v_call: TRBV28; cdr3_length: 14